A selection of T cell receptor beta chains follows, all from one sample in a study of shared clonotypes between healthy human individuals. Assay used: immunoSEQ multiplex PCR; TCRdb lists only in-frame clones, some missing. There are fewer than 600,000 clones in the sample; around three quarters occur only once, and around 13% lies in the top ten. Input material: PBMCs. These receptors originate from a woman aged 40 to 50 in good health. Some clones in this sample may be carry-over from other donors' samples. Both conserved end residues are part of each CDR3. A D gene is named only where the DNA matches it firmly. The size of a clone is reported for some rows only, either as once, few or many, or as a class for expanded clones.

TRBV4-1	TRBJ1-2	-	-	CASSQDWGGFYGYTF	TGCGCCAGCAGCCAAGATTGGGGTGGCTTCTATGGCTACACCTTC
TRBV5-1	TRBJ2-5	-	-	CASSTGPGGQETQYF	TGCGCCAGCAGCACCGGACCAGGGGGGCAAGAGACCCAGTACTTC
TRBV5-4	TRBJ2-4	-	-	CASSSGGNALNIQYF	TGTGCCAGCAGCTCTGGGGGGAATGCACTAAACATTCAGTACTTC
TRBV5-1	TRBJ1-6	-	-	CASSLGQNNSPLHF	TGCGCCAGCAGCTTGGGACAGAATAATTCACCCCTCCACTTT
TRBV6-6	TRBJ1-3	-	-	CASSYDSRSGNTIYF	TGTGCCAGCAGTTACGACTCCCGCTCTGGAAACACCATATATTTT
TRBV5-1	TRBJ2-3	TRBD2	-	CASSLDAGADTQYF	TGCGCCAGCAGCTTGGATGCGGGAGCAGATACGCAGTATTTT
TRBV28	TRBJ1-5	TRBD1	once	CASSFSGGDQPQHF	TGTGCCAGCAGTTTTTCAGGGGGCGATCAGCCCCAGCATTTT
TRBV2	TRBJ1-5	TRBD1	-	CASHNQGAGFGQPQHF	TGTGCCAGCCACAATCAGGGGGCAGGATTCGGTCAGCCCCAGCATTTT
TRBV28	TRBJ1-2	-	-	CASEGDRHYGYTF	TGTGCCAGCGAGGGGGACCGACACTATGGCTACACCTTC
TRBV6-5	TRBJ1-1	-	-	CASSYFRETEAFF	TGTGCCAGCAGTTACTTTAGGGAGACTGAAGCTTTCTTT
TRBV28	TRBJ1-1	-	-	CASRKTSPPHEAFF	TGTGCCAGCAGGAAGACCTCACCCCCTCATGAAGCTTTCTTT
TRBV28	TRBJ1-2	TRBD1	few	CATDRGVGGYTF	TGTGCCACTGACAGGGGCGTGGGTGGCTACACCTTC
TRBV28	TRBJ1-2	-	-	CASSMDAGDGYTF	TGTGCCAGCAGTATGGACGCGGGGGATGGCTACACCTTC
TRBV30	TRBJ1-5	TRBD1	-	CAWRKTGGNQPQHF	TGTGCCTGGAGAAAAACAGGGGGCAATCAGCCCCAGCATTTT
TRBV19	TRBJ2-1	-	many	CASTGHWANEQFF	TGTGCCAGTACGGGACATTGGGCCAATGAGCAGTTCTTC
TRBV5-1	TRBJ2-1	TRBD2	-	CASSLEASGSSYNEQFF	TGCGCCAGCAGCTTGGAGGCTAGCGGTAGCTCCTACAATGAGCAGTTCTTC
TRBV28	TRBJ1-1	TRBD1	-	CASSLDRAWENTEAFF	TGTGCCAGCAGTTTGGACAGGGCGTGGGAGAACACTGAAGCTTTCTTT
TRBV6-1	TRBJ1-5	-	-	CASSEGRGAVFLNQPQHF	TGTGCCAGCAGTGAAGGCCGAGGGGCCGTATTCTTAAATCAGCCCCAGCATTTT
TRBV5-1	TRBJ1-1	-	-	CASGELDTDTEAFF	TGCGCCAGCGGTGAGCTTGATACGGACACTGAAGCTTTCTTT
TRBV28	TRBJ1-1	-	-	CASNTANTEAFF	TGTGCCAGCAATACAGCGAACACTGAAGCTTTCTTT
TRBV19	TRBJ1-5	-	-	CASSNQGLNQPQHF	TGTGCCAGTAGTAACCAAGGGCTCAATCAGCCCCAGCATTTT
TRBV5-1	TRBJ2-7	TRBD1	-	CASSWTGGAYEQYF	TGCGCCAGCAGCTGGACAGGGGGCGCTTACGAGCAGTACTTC
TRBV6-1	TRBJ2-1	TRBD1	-	CASSEAAGGSYNEQFF	TGTGCCAGCAGTGAAGCGGCAGGGGGCTCCTACAATGAGCAGTTCTTC
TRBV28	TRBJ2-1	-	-	CASRLGEYNEQFF	TGTGCCAGCAGGTTAGGGGAGTACAATGAGCAGTTCTTC
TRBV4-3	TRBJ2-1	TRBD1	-	CASSQVTGGSYNEQFF	TGCGCCAGCAGCCAGGTGACAGGGGGCTCCTACAATGAGCAGTTCTTC
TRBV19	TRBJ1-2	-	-	CASSIVGLTHGYTF	TGTGCCAGTAGTATAGTAGGTTTGACCCATGGCTACACCTTC
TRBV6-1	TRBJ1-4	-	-	CASNEKLFF	TGTGCCAGCAATGAAAAACTGTTTTTT
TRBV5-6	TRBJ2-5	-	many	CASSLGGVETQYF	TGTGCCAGCAGCTTGGGAGGGGTCGAGACCCAGTACTTC
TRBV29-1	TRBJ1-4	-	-	CSVIWDTTNEKLFF	TGCAGCGTAATTTGGGACACCACTAATGAAAAACTGTTTTTT
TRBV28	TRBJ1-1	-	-	CASSPELRGPTEAFF	TGTGCCAGCAGCCCAGAGCTAAGGGGCCCCACTGAAGCTTTCTTT
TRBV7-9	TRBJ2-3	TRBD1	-	CASSLEKGASDTQYF	TGTGCCAGCAGCTTAGAGAAGGGGGCTTCAGATACGCAGTATTTT
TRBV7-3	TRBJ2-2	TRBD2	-	CASSLKAGVTGELFF	TGTGCCAGCAGCTTAAAGGCGGGAGTCACCGGGGAGCTGTTTTTT
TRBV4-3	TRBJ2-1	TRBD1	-	CASSRTGDEQFF	TGCGCCAGCAGCAGGACAGGGGACGAGCAGTTCTTC
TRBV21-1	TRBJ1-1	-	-	CASSKKDRREGTEAFF	TGTGCCAGCAGCAAAAAGGACAGGAGGGAGGGCACTGAAGCTTTCTTT
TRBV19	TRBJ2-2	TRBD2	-	CASIRTGGNTGELFF	TGTGCCAGTATCCGGACGGGGGGAAACACCGGGGAGCTGTTTTTT
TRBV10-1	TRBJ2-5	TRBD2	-	CASSMGLAGEVGETQYF	TGCGCCAGCAGTATGGGACTAGCGGGAGAAGTAGGAGAGACCCAGTACTTC
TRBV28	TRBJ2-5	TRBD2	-	CASSLGAGGLQETQYF	TGTGCCAGCAGTTTAGGGGCGGGAGGCTTACAAGAGACCCAGTACTTC
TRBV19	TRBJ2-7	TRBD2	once	CASSMNAGGSYEQYF	TGTGCCAGTAGTATGAACGCGGGAGGATCCTACGAGCAGTACTTC
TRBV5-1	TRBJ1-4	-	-	CASKEEGLPNEKLFF	TGCGCCAGCAAAGAGGAAGGGCTTCCGAACGAAAAACTGTTTTTT
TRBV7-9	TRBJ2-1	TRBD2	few	CASSLGSGRINEQFF	TGTGCCAGCAGCTTAGGTAGCGGGAGGATCAATGAGCAGTTCTTC
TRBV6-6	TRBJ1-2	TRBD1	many	CASSLQGDQYGYTF	TGTGCCAGCTCATTACAGGGGGACCAATATGGCTACACCTTC
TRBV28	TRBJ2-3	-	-	CASSSLTTPDTQYF	TGTGCCAGCAGTTCCCTGACCACCCCAGATACGCAGTATTTT
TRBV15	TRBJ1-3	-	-	CATSMDRTAGNTIYF	TGTGCCACCAGCATGGATAGGACGGCTGGAAACACCATATATTTT
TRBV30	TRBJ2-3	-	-	CAWSVHGADTQYF	TGTGCCTGGAGTGTACACGGCGCAGATACGCAGTATTTT
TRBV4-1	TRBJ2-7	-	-	CASSTDVSFYEQYF	TGCGCCAGCAGCACAGACGTCAGTTTCTACGAGCAGTACTTC
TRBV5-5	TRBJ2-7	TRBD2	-	CASSSGLVLYEQYF	TGTGCCAGCAGTTCGGGACTAGTTCTCTACGAGCAGTACTTC
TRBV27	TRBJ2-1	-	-	CASSFFISTDEQFF	TGTGCCAGCAGTTTCTTTATTAGTACGGATGAGCAGTTCTTC
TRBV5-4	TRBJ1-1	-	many	CASSLGDRNTEAFF	TGTGCCAGCAGCTTGGGGGATAGGAACACTGAAGCTTTCTTT
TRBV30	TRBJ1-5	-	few	CAWSAGHGPWPQHF	TGTGCCTGGTCGGCGGGACACGGCCCTTGGCCCCAGCATTTT
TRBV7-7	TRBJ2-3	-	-	CASSPNAPGPTDTQYF	TGTGCTAGCAGCCCCAATGCGCCGGGCCCCACAGATACGCAGTATTTT
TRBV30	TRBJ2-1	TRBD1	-	CAWSSGQGYNEQFF	TGTGCCTGGAGCTCAGGACAGGGCTACAATGAGCAGTTCTTC
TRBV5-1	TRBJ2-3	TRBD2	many	CASSWGLAGGDDTQYF	TGCGCCAGCAGCTGGGGACTAGCGGGAGGTGACGATACGCAGTATTTT
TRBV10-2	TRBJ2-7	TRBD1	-	CASSQGAPYEQYF	TGCGCCAGCAGTCAGGGGGCCCCCTACGAGCAGTACTTC
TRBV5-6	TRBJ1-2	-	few	CASSTETREDGYTF	TGTGCCAGCAGCACCGAGACAAGGGAGGATGGCTACACCTTC
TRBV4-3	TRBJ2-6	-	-	CASSQGTTPRVLTF	TGCGCCAGCAGCCAAGGCACTACTCCTCGGGTCCTGACTTTC
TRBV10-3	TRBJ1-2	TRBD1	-	CAISGTGTGDYGYTF	TGTGCCATCAGTGGTACCGGGACAGGCGACTATGGCTACACCTTC
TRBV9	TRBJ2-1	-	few	CASSVGSSRYNEQFF	TGTGCCAGCAGCGTAGGGTCTAGCCGCTACAATGAGCAGTTCTTC